The clone carrying this TCR beta chain came up many times. No antigen is known for it. A TCRbeta library incorporating unique molecular identifiers was prepared. Via MiXCR, TCRdb re-called the PCR reads, giving one row per CDR3 protein. This repertoire shows around 270,000 distinct CDR3 sequences, almost 8% found once; its top ten account for approximately 9.6%. This CDR3 has 13 residues. J was trimmed by 4 bases and V by 6 bases; bases with no gene match: 4. Germline V gene sequence: CDR1 WSHSY, CDR2 SAAADI. This sample was included in a study of T-cell reconstitution after alpha-beta-depleted transplantation in children. General study findings and limits: Several hundred expanded graft clones reportedly were the source of alpha-beta T cells about two months after transplant. Some patients showed high day-60 TCRbeta diversity, which derived from surviving recipient T cells and thymic progenitors. T-cell counts and diversity at one year following transplant were attributed mainly to newly produced T cells.

The sample was peripheral blood, taken 360 days after TCRalphabeta/CD19-depleted stem cell transplant. The receptor comes from a female patient younger than 10 who had a stem cell transplant for Fanconi anemia, so the T cells may come from the graft donor. V usage is TRBV10-2 and J usage is TRBJ2-7; 9 bases are shared with TRBD1. The CDR3 sequence is CASRGTGFYEQYF. The DNA for the CDR3 is TGCGCCAGCAGAGGGACAGGGTTTTACGAGCAGTACTTC.